These 26 T cell receptor beta chains were sequenced from one sample in a study of high-grade serous ovarian cancer treatment subgroups. This table comes from immunoSEQ multiplex PCR, and its TCRdb copy is limited to in-frame clones, with some not included. Seen here are about 28,000 clones, about 88% observed once, and the top ten hold about 2%. The tumor samples were collected prior to definitive surgery or chemotherapy. Specimen: tumor tissue. The receptor source for this set is a human donor with high-grade serous ovarian cancer.

This clone was seen just once. The chain uses TRBV6-5 and TRBJ2-3; TRBD2 aligns across 8 bases. CDR3 length: 15 amino acids. J gave up 10 bases and V 6 bases, and 15 bases lay outside the gene matches. Germline V gene data show CDR1 as MNHEY and CDR2 as SVGAGI. The CDR3 nucleotides are TGTGCCAGCAGCCGTCCCGGGACTAGGGGAAGTGCGCAGTATTTT. It specifies CASSRPGTRGSAQYF.

The V and J genes are TRBV6-4 and TRBJ2-3, with D perhaps TRBD2 (5 bases). Trimming removed 4 bases from V and 0 bases from J, with 5 bases in between. The CDR3 length is 13 residues. The germline gives CDR1 MRHNA, CDR2 SNTAGT. The CDR3 coding sequence is TGTGCCAGCAGTGGCGGGAGCACAGATACGCAGTATTTT. The encoded protein is CASSGGSTDTQYF.

The CDR3 protein is CATIRGGGTDTQYF. The CDR3 DNA sequence: TGTGCCACCATTCGCGGGGGGGGCACAGATACGCAGTATTTT. This rearrangement joins TRBV28 to TRBJ2-3, with 9 bases identical to TRBD2. With 10 bases clipped from V and 1 base from J, the junction kept 6 bases outside the gene matches. Germline V CDR1 and CDR2: MDHEN, SYDVKM. There are 14 residues in the CDR3.

The V and J genes are TRBV6-1 and TRBJ2-7; D might be TRBD2 (6 bases). There are 13 residues in the CDR3. Trimming took 6 bases from V and 2 from J, leaving 11 bases between them. Germline V gene lookup returns CDR1 MNHNS and CDR2 SASEGT. The CDR3 bases are TGTGCCAGCAGGAATAGCGGAACCTACGAGCAGTACTTC. It yields the protein CASRNSGTYEQYF.

The chain employs TRBV5-1 and TRBJ2-1; D gene unclear. The germline gives CDR1 SGHRS, CDR2 YFSETQ. V gave up 5 bases and J gave up 1 base, with 10 bases separating them. The CDR3 loop spans 14 amino acids. CDR3 region: CASSLYESYNEQFF. The CDR3 region has the DNA TGCGCCAGCAGTCTGTACGAGTCCTACAATGAGCAGTTCTTC.

The chain carries TRBV11-1 and TRBJ1-2; D not resolved. Trimming pared 5 bases from V and 6 bases from J, leaving 16 bases between. Germline CDR1 is SGHAT and CDR2 is FQDESV (reference sequence). The CDR3 runs 14 residues. The chain's CDR3 is CASSPERADHGYTF. In DNA form, the CDR3 reads TGTGCCAGCAGCCCCGAAAGGGCAGATCATGGCTACACCTTC.

The chain is built from TRBV7-9 and TRBJ1-2; 8 nucleotides agree with TRBD1. Per germline, CDR1 SEHNR and CDR2 FQNEAQ (reference sequence). V lost 4 bases, J lost 6 bases, and 4 bases stayed unmatched. CDR3 size: 13 residues. CDR3 coding DNA: TGTGCCAGCAGCTCCCAGGGGGCGGATGGCTACACCTTC. Protein product: CASSSQGADGYTF.

This clone was counted only a few times. The chain carries TRBV6-5 and TRBJ2-4, with D tentatively TRBD1 (5 bases). The V and J ends lost 4 bases and 7 bases respectively, with 14 bases between them. Germline CDR1 MNHEY, CDR2 SVGAGI. The CDR3 consists of 14 residues. CDR3 residues: CASSSRQTKNIQYF. The CDR3 nucleotides read TGTGCCAGCAGTTCCAGACAGACGAAGAACATTCAGTACTTC.

The CDR3 loop reads CASSYTERYTQYF. In DNA form, the CDR3 reads TGTGCCAGCAGTTACACGGAGCGATATACGCAGTATTTT. The rearrangement joins TRBV6-5 to TRBJ2-3; D remains ambiguous. The CDR3 loop spans 13 amino acids. Looked up from germline, CDR1 is MNHEY and CDR2 is SVGAGI. The germline V and J ends were trimmed by 2 bases and 7 bases, with 10 bases remaining between them.

This chain connects TRBV13 to TRBJ1-4; D call uncertain. CDR3 size: 15 residues. The germline CDR1 and CDR2 sequences are PRHDT and FYEKMQ (reference sequence). The V end was cut by 0 bases, the J end by 7 bases, with 12 bases between. CDR3 amino acids: CASSLGVGRGEKLFF. The CDR3 region has the DNA TGTGCCAGCAGCTTAGGTGTAGGGAGAGGTGAAAAACTGTTTTTT.

The chain links TRBV27 to TRBJ2-7, with TRBD2 as a possible D gene (5 bases). CDR3 size: 14 residues. V shed 4 bases and J shed 1 base, with 11 bases lying between them. CDR1 and CDR2 (germline): MNHEY, SMNVEV (reference sequence). The CDR3 loop reads CASSSLPGSYEQYF. CDR3 DNA sequence: TGTGCCAGCAGTTCTCTCCCGGGGTCCTACGAGCAGTACTTC.

This clone was recorded once. The chain couples TRBV5-1 to TRBJ2-5; TRBD1 aligns across 8 bases. This CDR3 is built from 14 residues. CDR1 and CDR2 (germline): SGHRS, YFSETQ. After removal of 4 bases from V and 4 bases from J, the junction contained 6 bases not matched to a gene. The CDR3 protein is CASSDLTGVETQYF. The CDR3, as DNA: TGCGCCAGCAGCGACCTGACAGGGGTAGAGACCCAGTACTTC.

The V call is TRBV6-1, the J call TRBJ2-4; TRBD2 might be the D (7 bases). Germline-derived CDR1 and CDR2 are MNHNS and SASEGT. V lost 4 bases and J lost 0, with 13 bases in between. The CDR3 covers 16 residues. The CDR3 region is CASSAPGGLAKNIQYF. CDR3 nucleotide sequence: TGTGCCAGCAGTGCTCCGGGGGGCCTAGCCAAAAACATTCAGTACTTC.

This chain connects TRBV30 to TRBJ2-3; no firm D call. Germline V gene sequence: CDR1 GTSNPN, CDR2 SVGIG (reference sequence). This CDR3 comprises 15 residues. Between the trimmed V and J ends, which lost 2 bases and 4 bases, there was a span of 16 bases. The CDR3 protein is CAWSKTLHPPDTQYF. As DNA, the CDR3 is TGTGCCTGGAGTAAAACTTTACACCCCCCAGATACGCAGTATTTT.

About this clone: Other DNA sequences in this specimen translate into the identical CDR3. The rearrangement joins TRBV27 to TRBJ1-1; D is unclear. V gave up 5 bases and J gave up 5 bases, with 9 bases separating them. The CDR3 consists of 12 residues. The germline gives CDR1 MNHEY, CDR2 SMNVEV (reference sequence). CDR3 amino acids: CASSPRGTEAFF. Written as DNA, the CDR3 is TGTGCCAGCAGTCCCCGCGGGACTGAAGCTTTCTTT.

V usage is TRBV6-1 and J usage is TRBJ2-1; TRBD2 aligns across 11 bases. The CDR3 loop spans 14 amino acids. Looked up from germline, CDR1 is MNHNS and CDR2 is SASEGT. With 8 bases clipped from V and 5 bases from J, the junction kept 5 bases outside the gene matches. CDR3 sequence reads: CASSPSGRHNEQFF. The CDR3 region has the DNA TGTGCCAGCTCACCTAGCGGGAGGCACAATGAGCAGTTCTTC.

The gene calls are TRBV6-5 and TRBJ2-7; a weak D match, TRBD2 (5 bases). With 6 bases removed from V and 0 bases from J, the gap between germline ends came to 12 bases. The CDR3 is made up of 14 amino acids. Germline lookup yields CDR1 MNHEY and CDR2 SVGAGI. The CDR3 spells CASRAQEDSYEQYF. CDR3 DNA sequence: TGTGCCAGCAGGGCCCAGGAGGACTCCTACGAGCAGTACTTC.

The V call is TRBV6-1, the J call TRBJ2-3, with 7 bases lining up with TRBD2. The germline CDR1 and CDR2 sequences are MNHNS and SASEGT. Trimming at V came to 3 bases and at J to 0 bases, leaving 9 bases not matched to a gene. This CDR3 contains 17 residues. The CDR3 here is CASSEILLATSTDTQYF. The CDR3 DNA sequence: TGTGCCAGCAGTGAGATACTACTAGCGACTAGCACAGATACGCAGTATTTT.

The chain joins TRBV11-2 to TRBJ1-4, with no clear D. Per germline, CDR1 SGHAT and CDR2 FQNNGV. The CDR3 is 14 residues long. Between the trimmed V and J ends, which lost 4 bases and 0 bases, there was a span of 6 bases. The CDR3 DNA is TGTGCCAGCAGCTCACAGCCAACTAATGAAAAACTGTTTTTT. It encodes CASSSQPTNEKLFF.

This rearrangement joins TRBV4-1 to TRBJ2-5; D gene unclear. The CDR3 sequence is 16 residues long. Germline CDR1 is MGHRA and CDR2 is YSYEKL. The V end was cut by 1 base, the J end by 0 bases, with 12 bases between. DNA of the CDR3: TGCGCCAGCAGCCAAGGCCAAGGCCCTTACCAAGAGACCCAGTACTTC. Residues: CASSQGQGPYQETQYF.

This clone was seen once. The chain employs TRBV5-4 and TRBJ2-5; 9 nucleotides match TRBD1. The CDR3 is 14 residues long. Looked up from germline, CDR1 is SGHNT and CDR2 is YYREEE (reference sequence). V was pared by 4 bases and J by 5 bases, with 6 bases of the junction left unmatched. The CDR3 bases are TGTGCCAGCAGCCCACGACAGGGGGTGGAGACCCAGTACTTC. Residues: CASSPRQGVETQYF.

This sequence joins TRBV5-1 and TRBJ2-7, with D tentatively TRBD1 (5 bases). Trimming removed 1 base at V and 0 bases at J, with 11 bases between. This CDR3 region has 15 residues. Germline V gene lookup returns CDR1 SGHRS and CDR2 YFSETQ. The CDR3 region is CASSLILQGSYEQYF. CDR3 coding DNA: TGCGCCAGCAGCTTGATACTTCAGGGCTCCTACGAGCAGTACTTC. Together with reference TRBV5-1 and TRBJ2-7, the CDR3 gives the full variable domain: KAGVTQTPRYLIKTRGQQVTLSCSPISGHRSVSWYQQTPGQGLQFLFEYFSETQRNKGNFPGRFSGRQFSNSRSEMNVSTLELGDSALYLCASSLILQGSYEQYFGPGTRLTVT.

The rearrangement links TRBV6-5 to TRBJ1-3; D is unresolved. Trimming took 6 bases from V and 5 from J, leaving 17 bases between them. Germline V gene lookup returns CDR1 MNHEY and CDR2 SVGAGI. The CDR3 runs to 15 residues. This chain's CDR3 is CASSSLDRGRNTIYF. CDR3 nucleotide sequence: TGTGCCAGCAGCTCATTGGACCGGGGTCGAAACACCATATATTTT.

The chain uses TRBV7-3 and TRBJ2-2; TRBD1 might be the D (5 bases). Germline loops: CDR1 SGHTA, CDR2 FQGTGA. Trimming removed 5 bases at V and 6 bases at J, with 13 bases between. The CDR3 totals 14 residues. The CDR3 region is CASSVEAGSGELFF. The CDR3 DNA reads as TGTGCCAGCAGCGTTGAAGCAGGGTCCGGGGAGCTGTTTTTT.

The gene calls are TRBV13 and TRBJ2-7; 8 bases align to TRBD2. The germline gives CDR1 PRHDT, CDR2 FYEKMQ (reference sequence). With 5 bases clipped from V and 5 bases from J, the junction kept 8 bases outside the gene matches. CDR3 size: 14 residues. In nucleotides, the CDR3 is TGTGCCAGCAGCCAGCCGGGGGGGATCGACGAGCAGTACTTC. Amino acid sequence: CASSQPGGIDEQYF.

The J gene is TRBJ2-7, the V gene TRBV7-9; 8 bases line up with TRBD1. The length of the CDR3 is 14 residues. The germline V gene has CDR1 SEHNR and CDR2 FQNEAQ (reference sequence). V lost 4 bases and J lost 2; bases outside the gene matches: 4. DNA for the CDR3: TGTGCCAGCAGCTCACAGACAGGGGCCTACGAGCAGTACTTC. Its translation is CASSSQTGAYEQYF.